The 5 T cell receptor beta chains reported below all come from one sample, sequenced in a study of cytomegalovirus exposure and HLA in healthy donors. With 60 Vbeta and 13 Jbeta primers, the PCR was carried out. Measured with immunoSEQ multiplex PCR; TCRdb has only the in-frame clones, and not every one. The table lists about 96,000 clones, 65% to 75% of them singletons, with roughly 3.2% in the top ten. Sequencing was performed on PBMCs. The receptors stem from a female donor in good health and CMV-seropositive.

The chain uses TRBV2 and TRBJ2-7; 12 bases fit TRBD2. The V gene's germline CDR1 is SNHLY and CDR2 FYNNEI. The CDR3 covers 14 residues. V was pared by 6 bases and J by 5 bases, with 5 bases of the junction left unmatched. The CDR3: CASRRTSGTDEQYF. Written as DNA, the CDR3 is TGTGCCAGCAGACGGACTAGCGGGACTGACGAGCAGTACTTC.

The chain combines TRBV18 with TRBJ1-6; no clear D. The V and J ends lost 3 bases and 0 bases respectively, with 9 bases between them. The CDR3 has 16 residues. CDR1 is KGHSH and CDR2 is LQKENI in the germline V gene. CDR3 DNA sequence: TGTGCCAGCTCACCGAGCGAGAGCTCCTATAATTCACCCCTCCACTTT. Its translation: CASSPSESSYNSPLHF.

This clone was recorded a few times. A junction end diverges from the germline sequence, so it may reflect a read error. This rearrangement joins TRBV5-4 to TRBJ1-2; the D gene is possibly TRBD1 (6 bases). The CDR3 length is 13 residues. Germline assignment: CDR1 SGHNT and CDR2 YYREEE (reference sequence). The CDR3 DNA is TGTGCCAGCAACTTGAAGGGGGTAGCGACTCCCACCTTC. This gives the protein CASNLKGVATPTF.

The J gene is TRBJ2-2, the V gene TRBV1; the tabulated D call, TRBD2, remains unverified against the DNA. TRBV1 is shown as a pseudogene. This CDR3 region has 16 residues. CDR3 bases: TGCACCAGCAGCCAAGGGACTAGCGGGGGTTCCGGGGAGCTGTTTTTT. As protein: CTSSQGTSGGSGELFF.

This chain links TRBV2 with TRBJ2-1, with a possible D match to TRBD1 (5 bases). V lost 4 bases, J lost 11 bases, and 12 bases lay in between. The germline CDR1 and CDR2 sequences are SNHLY and FYNNEI. This CDR3 comprises 12 residues. This chain's CDR3 is CASSADRTQQFF. The CDR3 DNA follows: TGTGCCAGCAGTGCGGACCGGACACAGCAGTTCTTC.